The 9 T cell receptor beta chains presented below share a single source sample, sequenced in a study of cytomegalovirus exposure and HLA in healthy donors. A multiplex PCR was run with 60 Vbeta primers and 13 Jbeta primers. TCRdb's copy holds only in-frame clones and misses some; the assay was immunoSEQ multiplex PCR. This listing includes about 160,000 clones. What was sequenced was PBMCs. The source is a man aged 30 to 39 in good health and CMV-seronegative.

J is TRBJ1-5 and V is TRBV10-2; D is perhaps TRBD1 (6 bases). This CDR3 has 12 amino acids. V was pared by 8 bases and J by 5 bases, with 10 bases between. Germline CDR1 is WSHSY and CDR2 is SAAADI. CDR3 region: CASRAGDQPQHF. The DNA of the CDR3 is TGCGCCAGCCGGGCAGGGGATCAGCCCCAGCATTTT.

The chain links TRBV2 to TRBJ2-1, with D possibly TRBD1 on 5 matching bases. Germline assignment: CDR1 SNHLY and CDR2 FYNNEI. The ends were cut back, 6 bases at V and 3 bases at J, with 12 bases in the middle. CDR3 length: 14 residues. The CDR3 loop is CASRREGVYNEQFF. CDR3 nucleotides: TGTGCCAGCAGAAGAGAAGGGGTCTACAATGAGCAGTTCTTC.

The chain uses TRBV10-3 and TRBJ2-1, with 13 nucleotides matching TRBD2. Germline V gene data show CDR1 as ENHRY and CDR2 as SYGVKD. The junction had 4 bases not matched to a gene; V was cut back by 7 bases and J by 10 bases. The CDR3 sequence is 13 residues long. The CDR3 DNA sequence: TGTGCCATCACCAGGACTAGCGGGGGCGAGCAGTTCTTC. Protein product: CAITRTSGGEQFF.

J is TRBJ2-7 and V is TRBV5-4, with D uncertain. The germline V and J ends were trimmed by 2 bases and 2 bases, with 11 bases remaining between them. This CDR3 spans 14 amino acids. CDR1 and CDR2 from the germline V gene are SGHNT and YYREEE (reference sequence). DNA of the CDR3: TGTGCCAGCAGCTTTATGTACAGAGCCTACGAGCAGTACTTC. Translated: CASSFMYRAYEQYF.

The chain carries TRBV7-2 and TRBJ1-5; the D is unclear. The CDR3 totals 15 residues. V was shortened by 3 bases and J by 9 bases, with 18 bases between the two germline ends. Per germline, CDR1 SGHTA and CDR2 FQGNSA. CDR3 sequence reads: CASSFDGVIGGPQHF. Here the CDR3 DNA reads TGTGCCAGCAGCTTTGACGGAGTTATAGGTGGGCCCCAGCATTTT.

The CDR3 loop is CASSHPLGRGNNTEAFF. CDR3 coding DNA: TGTGCCAGCAGCCACCCTCTGGGGCGGGGGAACAACACTGAAGCTTTCTTT. V and J are TRBV14 and TRBJ1-1; a possible D gene is TRBD1 (5 bases). The V gene lost 3 bases and the J gene lost 2 bases, with 19 bases spanning the gap. In germline, CDR1 is SGHDN, CDR2 FVKESK. This CDR3 is built from 17 residues.

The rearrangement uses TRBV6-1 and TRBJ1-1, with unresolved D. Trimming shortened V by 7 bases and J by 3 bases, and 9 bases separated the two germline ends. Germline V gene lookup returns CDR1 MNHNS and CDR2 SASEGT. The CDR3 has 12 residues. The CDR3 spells CASKNRYTEAFF. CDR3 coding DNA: TGTGCCAGCAAGAACAGATACACTGAAGCTTTCTTT.

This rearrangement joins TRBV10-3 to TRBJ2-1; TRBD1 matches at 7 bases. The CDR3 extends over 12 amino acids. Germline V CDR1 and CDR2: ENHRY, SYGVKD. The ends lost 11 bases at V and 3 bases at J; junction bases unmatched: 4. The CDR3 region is CAARQGYNEQFF. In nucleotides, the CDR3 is TGTGCCGCCAGACAGGGCTACAATGAGCAGTTCTTC.

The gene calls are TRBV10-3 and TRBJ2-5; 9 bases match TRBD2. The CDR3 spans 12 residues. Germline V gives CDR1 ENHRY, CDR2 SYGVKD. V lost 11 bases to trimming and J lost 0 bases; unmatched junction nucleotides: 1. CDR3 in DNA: TGTGCCGGCGGGGGGGACCAAGAGACCCAGTACTTC. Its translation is CAGGGDQETQYF.